The 27 T cell receptor beta chains below were found in one sample sequenced in a study of blood T cell repertoires in COVID-19. The method was immunoSEQ multiplex PCR; TCRdb's version includes in-frame clones alone and lacks a portion of them. The sample carries around 320,000 clones, roughly 87% recorded once. The sequencing sample was made of peripheral blood. The receptors originated from a man younger than 30 with active or convalescent COVID-19.

The chain has TRBV7-8 and TRBJ2-5; 11 bases map to TRBD2. The CDR3 contains 16 residues. Germline V gene data show CDR1 as SGHVS and CDR2 as FQNEAQ. The trim removed 2 bases at V and 4 bases at J, leaving 6 bases unmatched. CDR3 sequence: CASSLTSGSFLETQYF. CDR3 sequence (DNA): TGTGCCAGCAGCTTAACTAGCGGGAGCTTTCTAGAGACCCAGTACTTC.

The chain combines TRBV7-2 with TRBJ1-3; a weak D match, TRBD1 (5 bases). There are 14 residues in the CDR3. Per germline, CDR1 SGHTA and CDR2 FQGNSA. V lost 5 bases and J 2 bases, leaving 10 bases between the germline ends. The CDR3 loop reads CASSPETAGNTIYF. The CDR3 coding sequence is TGTGCCAGCAGCCCCGAGACAGCTGGAAACACCATATATTTT.

This rearrangement joins TRBV11-2 to TRBJ2-3; perhaps TRBD1 as D (7 bases). Trimming removed 7 bases at V and 3 bases at J, with 17 bases between. From germline, CDR1 is SGHAT and CDR2 FQNNGV. The CDR3 loop spans 15 amino acids. The CDR3 coding sequence is TGTGCCAGCACGAGGGGCAGGGGGGAGACAGATACGCAGTATTTT. It yields the protein CASTRGRGETDTQYF.

The gene calls are TRBV5-1 and TRBJ1-1, with a possible D match to TRBD1 (5 bases). Per the germline V gene, CDR1 is SGHRS and CDR2 is YFSETQ. The CDR3 consists of 16 residues. Trimming removed 8 bases at V and 5 bases at J, with 25 bases between. The CDR3 region is CARIISGGVVKTEAFF. The CDR3, as DNA: TGCGCCAGGATCATCTCCGGAGGGGTTGTTAAGACTGAAGCTTTCTTT.

The chain couples TRBV4-1 to TRBJ1-6; tentatively, D is TRBD1 (5 bases). The CDR3 covers 21 residues. Germline V CDR1 and CDR2: MGHRA, YSYEKL. With 0 bases removed from V and 1 base from J, the gap between germline ends came to 22 bases. CDR3 DNA sequence: TGCGCCAGCAGCCAAGAATCCCAGGGCGCATACTCCAGGTCCTATAATTCACCCCTCCACTTT. Translating it yields CASSQESQGAYSRSYNSPLHF.

The chain recombines TRBV2 with TRBJ1-2, with 9 bases matching TRBD1. The V segment lost 6 bases and the J segment 3 bases; nucleotides outside the gene matches: 8. The length of the CDR3 is 15 residues. Germline CDR1 and CDR2: SNHLY and FYNNEI. The CDR3 nucleotides are TGTGCCAGCAGGCGTATCCGGGACAGGGACTATGGCTACACCTTC. Its translation: CASRRIRDRDYGYTF.

The chain recombines TRBV14 with TRBJ1-1, with 10 nucleotides matching TRBD1. The junction had 3 bases not matched to a gene; V was cut back by 2 bases and J by 3 bases. CDR1 is SGHDN and CDR2 is FVKESK in the germline V gene. The CDR3 length is 15 residues. The CDR3 region has the DNA TGTGCCAGCAGCCAAAGGGACAGGGGAGACACTGAAGCTTTCTTT. Its translation: CASSQRDRGDTEAFF.

As DNA, the CDR3 is TGTGCCACCAGCAGAGTCGAGCTAGGGGCGCAGTATTTT. It encodes CATSRVELGAQYF. V is TRBV15 and J is TRBJ2-3; a weak D match, TRBD1 (5 bases). Germline-derived CDR1 and CDR2 are LNHNV and YYDKDF (reference sequence). V was clipped by 1 base and J by 10 bases, with 12 bases between them. CDR3 length: 13 amino acids.

This clone was picked up one time. This chain uses TRBV6-2 or TRBV6-3 with TRBJ2-2; D possibly corresponds to TRBD1 (5 bases). This CDR3 has 19 residues. Trimming pared 2 bases from V and 5 bases from J, leaving 24 bases between. Germline values: CDR1 MNHEY, CDR2 SVGEGT. The CDR3 DNA reads as TGTGCCAGCAGTTACCCCTACGGACAACGAACTTCCCGGACCGGGGAGCTGTTTTTT. This sequence encodes CASSYPYGQRTSRTGELFF.

This rearrangement joins TRBV5-1 to TRBJ1-4, with D possibly being TRBD1 (6 bases). Germline CDR1 and CDR2: SGHRS and YFSETQ. V lost 7 bases and J 4 bases, leaving 14 bases between the germline ends. The CDR3 has 14 amino acids. CDR3 sequence: CASSQGQNNEKLFF. CDR3 DNA sequence: TGCGCCAGCTCGCAAGGACAGAATAATGAAAAACTGTTTTTT.

This clone was picked up a small number of times. This CDR3 is also generated by other DNA sequences in the sample. The chain joins TRBV28 to TRBJ1-1; no definite D call. V lost 4 bases, J lost 4 bases, and 10 bases lay in between. Germline lookup yields CDR1 MDHEN and CDR2 SYDVKM. The CDR3 covers 13 residues. CDR3 coding DNA: TGTGCCAGCAGTTCGCGAGGGTTCACTGAAGCTTTCTTT. Translated: CASSSRGFTEAFF. The entire variable domain, with the rest obtained from reference TRBV28 and TRBJ1-1, is as follows: DVKVTQSSRYLVKRTGEKVFLECVQDMDHENMFWYRQDPGLGLRLIYFSYDVKMKEKGDIPEGYSVSREKKERFSLILESASTNQTSMYLCASSSRGFTEAFFGQGTRLTVV.

This sequence joins TRBV6-5 and TRBJ2-7; a weak D match, TRBD2 (6 bases). V lost 2 bases, J lost 6 bases, and 11 bases lay in between. Germline V gene sequence: CDR1 MNHEY, CDR2 SVGAGI. This CDR3 is built from 13 residues. The CDR3 spells CASSYRGSTEQYF. CDR3 sequence (DNA): TGTGCCAGCAGTTACCGGGGGTCCACCGAGCAGTACTTC.

This chain connects TRBV6-2 or TRBV6-3 to TRBJ2-3, with a possible D match to TRBD2 (5 bases). V was clipped by 2 bases and J by 6 bases, with 21 bases between them. This CDR3 is built from 17 residues. The germline gives CDR1 MNHEY, CDR2 SVGEGT. The CDR3 bases are TGTGCCAGCAGTTACGCCCCAGGTGGCTCCCCGGGGGATACGCAGTATTTT. Residues: CASSYAPGGSPGDTQYF.

This sequence joins TRBV7-2 and TRBJ1-1, with TRBD1 matching over 8 bases. Germline V gene lookup returns CDR1 SGHTA and CDR2 FQGNSA. The CDR3 is made up of 16 amino acids. V shed 1 base and J 8 bases; nucleotides not matched to a gene: 12. The CDR3 is CASSLGTDRGWGEAFF. The CDR3 DNA follows: TGTGCCAGCAGCTTAGGGACCGACAGGGGATGGGGAGAAGCTTTCTTT.

This chain joins TRBV9 and TRBJ2-5; weak D call: TRBD2 (5 bases). This CDR3 has 18 residues. The germline V gene encodes CDR1 SGDLS and CDR2 YYNGEE. V lost 2 bases, J lost 2 bases, and 22 bases lay in between. The CDR3 region has the DNA TGTGCCAGCAGCGTTGGACTCCTGAACCGTTACGCGCAAGAGACCCAGTACTTC. Residues: CASSVGLLNRYAQETQYF.

This clone was seen a single time. The rearrangement joins TRBV6-5 to TRBJ1-3, with TRBD1 identical over 7 bases. The CDR3 spans 14 residues. Unmatched junction bases numbered 5, after V lost 6 bases and J lost 3 bases. Germline CDR1 is MNHEY and CDR2 is SVGAGI. The CDR3 DNA reads as TGTGCCAGCAGCCTACAGGGGTATGGAAACACCATATATTTT. Protein product: CASSLQGYGNTIYF.

The CDR3 nucleotides are TGTGCCAGCAGCTTGGCCAGGGGACTAGCGGGTGAGTTCTTC. This sequence encodes CASSLARGLAGEFF. The V gene is TRBV5-5, the J gene TRBJ2-1; 12 nucleotides match TRBD2. The CDR3 is 14 residues long. Germline CDR1 is SGHKS and CDR2 is YYEKEE (reference sequence). The V and J ends lost 0 bases and 14 bases, in that order; junction bases with no gene match: 6.

This clone was observed once. The CDR3 reads CASSEYTLGLPFTDTQYF. The CDR3 DNA follows: TGTGCCAGCAGTGAATACACCCTTGGACTACCATTCACAGATACGCAGTATTTT. J is TRBJ2-3 and V is TRBV25-1; possible D gene TRBD2, 6 bases. In germline, CDR1 is MGHDK, CDR2 SYGVNS. V shed 0 bases and J shed 2 bases, with 18 bases lying between them. The CDR3 extends over 18 amino acids.

The chain employs TRBV27 and TRBJ2-7; 12 bases are shared with TRBD1. V gave up 1 base and J gave up 7 bases; unmatched junction bases: 8. The CDR3 consists of 16 residues. CDR1 is MNHEY and CDR2 is SMNVEV in the germline V gene (reference sequence). CDR3 amino acids: CASSLWSRDRGQEQYF. The CDR3 bases are TGTGCCAGCAGTTTATGGTCCCGGGACAGGGGGCAAGAGCAGTACTTC.

Comments on this clone: Since a much larger clone is just one base distant, this may be a read error. This chain joins TRBV18 and TRBJ1-1; D gene uncertain. Germline CDR1 KGHSH, CDR2 LQKENI. The CDR3 consists of 13 residues. V lost 3 bases, J lost 1 base, and 6 bases lay in between. CDR3: CASSPQANTEAFF. The CDR3 region has the DNA TGTGCCAGCTCACCCCAGGCGAACACTGAAGCTTTCTTT.

This chain uses TRBV19 with TRBJ2-3, with a tentative D call TRBD2 (5 bases). Germline-derived CDR1 and CDR2 are LNHDA and SQIVND (reference sequence). V was clipped by 5 bases and J by 0 bases, with 15 bases between them. The CDR3 is 16 residues long. The CDR3 bases are TGTGCCAGTAGTGATTGGGAGTCCCATAGCACAGATACGCAGTATTTT. Translated, it gives CASSDWESHSTDTQYF.

The chain uses TRBV7-6 and TRBJ2-7, with D perhaps matching TRBD2 (6 bases). The V gene's germline CDR1 is SGHVS and CDR2 FNYEAQ. CDR3 length equals 14 residues. Between the trimmed V and J ends, which lost 1 base and 3 bases, there was a span of 10 bases. CDR3 nucleotides: TGTGCCAGCAGCTTAGGCGGTAGCGGCTACGAGCAGTACTTC. Residues: CASSLGGSGYEQYF.

V gene TRBV20-1 combines with J gene TRBJ1-1, with D maybe TRBD1 (6 bases). The CDR3 consists of 11 residues. The germline V gene encodes CDR1 DFQATT and CDR2 SNEGSKA (reference sequence). The ends were cut back, 1 base at V and 8 bases at J, with 8 bases in the middle. The CDR3 nucleotides are TGCAGTGCTAGAGCACAGGGAGAAGCTTTCTTT. It yields the protein CSARAQGEAFF.

CDR3 in DNA: TGTGCCAGCAGTGCCATATTGGGGCCGACGAACACTGAAGCTTTCTTT. Translated, it gives CASSAILGPTNTEAFF. The chain links TRBV3-1 (or the pseudogene TRBV3-2) to TRBJ1-1; weak D call: TRBD1 (5 bases). Germline assignment: CDR1 LGHDT and CDR2 YNNKEL (reference sequence). Trimming took 6 bases from V and 1 from J, leaving 18 bases between them. This CDR3 contains 16 residues.

The genes are TRBV6-1 and TRBJ1-2; the match to TRBD1 covers 9 bases. The junction had 6 bases not matched to a gene; V was cut back by 3 bases and J by 4 bases. CDR1 is MNHNS, CDR2 SASEGT, per germline. This CDR3 is built from 15 residues. The DNA for the CDR3 is TGTGCCAGCAGTGAGCCCGGACAGGGGAGCTATGGCTACACCTTC. The encoded protein is CASSEPGQGSYGYTF.

The chain is built from TRBV5-4 and TRBJ2-2; TRBD1 agrees at 8 bases. Germline lookup yields CDR1 SGHNT and CDR2 YYREEE (reference sequence). Trimming cost V 4 bases and J 8 bases; bases outside gene matches: 13. The CDR3 runs to 16 residues. The CDR3 is CASSQDRGRGLGELFF. The CDR3 bases are TGTGCCAGCAGCCAAGACAGGGGCCGGGGGTTGGGGGAGCTGTTTTTT.

This chain connects TRBV19 to TRBJ2-1; weak D call: TRBD2 (6 bases). CDR1 and CDR2 (germline): LNHDA, SQIVND (reference sequence). V shed 5 bases and J shed 4 bases, with 6 bases lying between them. The length of the CDR3 is 12 residues. CDR3 residues: CASSAGYNEQFF. In nucleotides, the CDR3 is TGTGCCAGTAGTGCGGGATACAATGAGCAGTTCTTC. Combining the CDR3 with reference TRBV19 and TRBJ2-1 gives the whole variable domain DGGITQSPKYLFRKEGQNVTLSCEQNLNHDAMYWYRQDPGQGLRLIYYSQIVNDFQKGDIAEGYSVSREKKESFPLTVTSAQKNPTAFYLCASSAGYNEQFFGPGTRLTVL.